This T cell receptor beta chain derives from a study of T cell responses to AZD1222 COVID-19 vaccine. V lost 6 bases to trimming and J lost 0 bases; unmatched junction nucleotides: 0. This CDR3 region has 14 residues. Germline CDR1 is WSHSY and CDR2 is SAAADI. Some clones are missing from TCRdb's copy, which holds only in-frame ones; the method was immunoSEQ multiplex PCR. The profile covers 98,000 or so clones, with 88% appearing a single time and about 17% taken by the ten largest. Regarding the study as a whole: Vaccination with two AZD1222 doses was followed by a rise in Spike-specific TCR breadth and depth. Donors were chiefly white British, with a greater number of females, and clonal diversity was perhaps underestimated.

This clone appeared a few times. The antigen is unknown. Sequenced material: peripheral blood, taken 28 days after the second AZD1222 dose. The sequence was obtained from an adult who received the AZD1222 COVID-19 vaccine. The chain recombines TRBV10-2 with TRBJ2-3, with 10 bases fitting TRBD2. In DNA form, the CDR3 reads TGCGCCAGCAGGACTAGCGGGAGCACAGATACGCAGTATTTT. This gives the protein CASRTSGSTDTQYF.